A selection of T cell receptor beta chains follows, all from one sample in a study of OX40 agonist ivuxolimab in advanced cancers. Assay: immunoSEQ multiplex PCR; the TCRdb copy retains only in-frame clones and omits some. The data contain approximately 74,000 clones, 88% of them seen just once; the ten biggest clones take up approximately 0.25%. This specimen was CD4+ or CD8+ T cells sorted from blood, taken in a trial of the OX40 agonist ivuxolimab. The receptor source for this set is an adult with an advanced solid tumor such as melanoma, head and neck, liver or kidney cancer. Each CDR3 is given without its conserved first and last residue. Fields, in order: clone size, J gene, D gene, V gene, CDR3 protein. D genes are given only for firm matches. Part of the rows lack a size; the others show once, few, many or a class for expanded clones.

clone_size: -; j_call: TRBJ2-7; d_call: -; v_call: TRBV2; cdr3_aa: ASSEDYGPSYEQY
clone_size: -; j_call: TRBJ1-2; d_call: TRBD1; v_call: TRBV11-2; cdr3_aa: ASSPWTGNYGYT
clone_size: -; j_call: TRBJ2-7; d_call: -; v_call: TRBV27; cdr3_aa: ASSLRPLLSGPKYEQY
clone_size: -; j_call: TRBJ1-1; d_call: -; v_call: TRBV6-1; cdr3_aa: ASRDQGGTPEAF
clone_size: -; j_call: TRBJ2-6; d_call: -; v_call: TRBV29-1; cdr3_aa: SVADSGANVLT
clone_size: -; j_call: TRBJ1-4; d_call: TRBD1; v_call: TRBV11-2; cdr3_aa: ASRVGGQPNEKLF
clone_size: -; j_call: TRBJ2-7; d_call: -; v_call: TRBV4-3; cdr3_aa: ASSQTRWHEQY
clone_size: -; j_call: TRBJ2-7; d_call: -; v_call: TRBV28; cdr3_aa: ASSATYEQY
clone_size: few; j_call: TRBJ2-5; d_call: TRBD2; v_call: TRBV2; cdr3_aa: ASSPTSGTQETQY
clone_size: -; j_call: TRBJ2-1; d_call: -; v_call: TRBV18; cdr3_aa: ASSPPVVRYNEQF
clone_size: -; j_call: TRBJ1-5; d_call: -; v_call: TRBV29-1; cdr3_aa: SVGGGYQPQH
clone_size: -; j_call: TRBJ2-3; d_call: -; v_call: TRBV10-1; cdr3_aa: ARGDGGTQY
clone_size: -; j_call: TRBJ2-5; d_call: TRBD2; v_call: TRBV19; cdr3_aa: ASRRLAGGGETQY
clone_size: -; j_call: TRBJ2-7; d_call: -; v_call: TRBV5-1; cdr3_aa: ASSSAYEQY
clone_size: -; j_call: TRBJ2-2; d_call: TRBD2; v_call: TRBV5-1; cdr3_aa: ASSLHWTSGRAGSPPNTGELF
clone_size: -; j_call: TRBJ2-6; d_call: TRBD1; v_call: TRBV10-3; cdr3_aa: AISERERQGTGANVLT
clone_size: -; j_call: TRBJ1-4; d_call: -; v_call: TRBV28; cdr3_aa: ASSFRAGNEKLF
clone_size: -; j_call: TRBJ2-6; d_call: -; v_call: TRBV6-1; cdr3_aa: ASSVERGVLT
clone_size: -; j_call: TRBJ2-3; d_call: TRBD2; v_call: TRBV6-5; cdr3_aa: ASSYRLAGGADTQY
clone_size: -; j_call: TRBJ1-1; d_call: -; v_call: TRBV18; cdr3_aa: ASSPAGLGTEAF
clone_size: -; j_call: TRBJ1-2; d_call: -; v_call: TRBV6-5; cdr3_aa: ASSYSQGYGYT
clone_size: once; j_call: TRBJ1-4; d_call: -; v_call: TRBV13; cdr3_aa: ASSLSAAGGEKLF
clone_size: -; j_call: TRBJ2-1; d_call: TRBD1; v_call: TRBV5-8; cdr3_aa: ASSLGQGSYNEQF
clone_size: -; j_call: TRBJ1-5; d_call: -; v_call: TRBV2; cdr3_aa: ASSVGQSHNQPQH
clone_size: -; j_call: TRBJ2-7; d_call: -; v_call: TRBV7-9; cdr3_aa: ASSLYGEAQY
clone_size: once; j_call: TRBJ2-5; d_call: -; v_call: TRBV5-4; cdr3_aa: ASSLLEETQY
clone_size: -; j_call: TRBJ2-5; d_call: TRBD1; v_call: TRBV5-1; cdr3_aa: ASGQEPQETQY
clone_size: -; j_call: TRBJ2-7; d_call: -; v_call: TRBV4-2; cdr3_aa: ASSQDRASLGDSSYEQY
clone_size: once; j_call: TRBJ1-5; d_call: -; v_call: TRBV16; cdr3_aa: ASSQSGRDQPQH
clone_size: -; j_call: TRBJ1-3; d_call: -; v_call: TRBV5-4; cdr3_aa: ASNSASSGNTIY
clone_size: -; j_call: TRBJ2-7; d_call: TRBD1; v_call: TRBV10-3; cdr3_aa: AISDPRTGASYEQY
clone_size: -; j_call: TRBJ2-2; d_call: TRBD2; v_call: TRBV19; cdr3_aa: ASSSGSTTGELF
clone_size: -; j_call: TRBJ2-5; d_call: -; v_call: TRBV11-2; cdr3_aa: ASSPDRGRIETQY
clone_size: -; j_call: TRBJ2-5; d_call: TRBD2; v_call: TRBV7-2; cdr3_aa: ASRGTSASLY
clone_size: -; j_call: TRBJ1-2; d_call: -; v_call: TRBV5-1; cdr3_aa: ASSLGREAGYGYT
clone_size: -; j_call: TRBJ2-3; d_call: TRBD1; v_call: TRBV10-3; cdr3_aa: AISESDRATDTQY
clone_size: -; j_call: TRBJ2-7; d_call: TRBD1; v_call: TRBV6-1; cdr3_aa: ASTYRGNEQY
clone_size: -; j_call: TRBJ1-2; d_call: -; v_call: TRBV19; cdr3_aa: ASSIRDGANYGYT
clone_size: -; j_call: TRBJ1-5; d_call: TRBD1; v_call: TRBV28; cdr3_aa: ASSFGRGHGPQH
clone_size: -; j_call: TRBJ2-3; d_call: -; v_call: TRBV6-5; cdr3_aa: ASSYSAGTDTQY